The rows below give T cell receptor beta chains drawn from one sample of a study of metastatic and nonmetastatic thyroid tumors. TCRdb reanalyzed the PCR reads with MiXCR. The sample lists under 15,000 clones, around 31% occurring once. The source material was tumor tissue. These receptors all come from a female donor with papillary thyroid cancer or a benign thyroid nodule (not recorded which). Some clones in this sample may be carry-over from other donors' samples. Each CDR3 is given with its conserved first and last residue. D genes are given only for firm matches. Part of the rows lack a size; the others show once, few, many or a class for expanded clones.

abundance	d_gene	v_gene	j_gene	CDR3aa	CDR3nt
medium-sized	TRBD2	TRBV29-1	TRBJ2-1	CSVVGGRGEQFF	TGCAGCGTTGTTGGCGGGAGGGGTGAGCAGTTCTTC
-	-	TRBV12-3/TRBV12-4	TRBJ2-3	CASSWGKSTDTQYF	TGTGCCAGCAGTTGGGGAAAGAGCACAGATACGCAGTATTTT
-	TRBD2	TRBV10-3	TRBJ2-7	CAIRRAGTSETYEQYF	TGTGCCATCAGGAGAGCCGGGACTAGCGAAACCTACGAGCAGTACTTC
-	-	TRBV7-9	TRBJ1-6	CASSFDRWSPLHF	TGTGCCAGCAGCTTCGACCGCTGGTCACCCCTCCACTTT
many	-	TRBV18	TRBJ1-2	CASSPEVGGGYTF	TGTGCCAGCTCCCCCGAGGTAGGGGGTGGCTACACCTTC
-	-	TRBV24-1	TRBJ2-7	CATSDSGSSYEQYF	TGTGCCACCAGTGATAGCGGTAGCTCCTACGAGCAGTACTTC
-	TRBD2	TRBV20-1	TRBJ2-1	CSARRVASGALDNEQFF	TGCAGTGCCCGGAGGGTCGCTAGCGGGGCTCTGGACAATGAGCAGTTCTTC
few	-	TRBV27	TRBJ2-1	CASSLGGANEQFF	TGTGCCAGCAGTTTGGGGGGGGCCAATGAGCAGTTCTTC
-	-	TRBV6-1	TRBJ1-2	CASSEEGLIPSSYGYTF	TGTGCCAGCAGTGAGGAGGGACTCATCCCCTCAAGCTATGGCTACACCTTC
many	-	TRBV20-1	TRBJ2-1	CSARKDRSYNEQFF	TGCAGTGCTAGGAAGGATCGCTCCTACAATGAGCAGTTCTTC
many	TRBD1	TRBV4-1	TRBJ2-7	CASSQPGTGAYEQYF	TGCGCCAGCAGCCAACCCGGGACAGGGGCCTACGAGCAGTACTTC
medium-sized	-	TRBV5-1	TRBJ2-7	CASSLNYVDEQYF	TGCGCCAGCAGCCTAAATTACGTCGACGAGCAGTACTTC
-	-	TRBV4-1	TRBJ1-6	CASSQAWETSYNSPLHF	TGCGCCAGCAGCCAAGCCTGGGAGACCTCCTATAATTCACCCCTCCACTTT
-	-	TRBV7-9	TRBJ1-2	CASSLGSVNWHF	TGTGCCAGCAGCTTGGGCTCCGTGAATTGGCACTTC
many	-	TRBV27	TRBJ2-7	CASSLGAGLTYEQYF	TGTGCCAGCAGTTTAGGGGCTGGACTAACGTACGAGCAGTACTTC
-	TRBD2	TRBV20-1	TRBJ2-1	CSARSPTSGDYDEQFF	TGCAGTGCTAGATCCCCGACTAGCGGGGACTACGATGAGCAGTTCTTC
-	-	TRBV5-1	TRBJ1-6	CAISVRDTGRNFNSPLHF	TGCGCCATCAGCGTCCGGGACACCGGACGCAATTTCAACTCACCTCTCCACTTT
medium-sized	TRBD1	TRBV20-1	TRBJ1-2	CSARKGTGTYGYTF	TGCAGTGCTAGAAAGGGGACAGGAACCTATGGCTACACCTTC
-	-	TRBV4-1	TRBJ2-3	CASSQVQTDTQYF	TGCGCCAGCAGCCAAGTCCAAACAGATACGCAGTATTTT
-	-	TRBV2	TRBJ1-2	CASTAVGYTF	TGTGCCAGCACCGCTGTCGGCTACACCTTC
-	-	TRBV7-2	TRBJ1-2	CASSLRVQYGYTF	TGTGCCAGCAGCTTACGGGTTCAGTATGGCTACACCTTC
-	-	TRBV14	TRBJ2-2	CASSLQDTGELFF	TGTGCCAGCAGCCTACAAGACACCGGGGAGCTGTTTTTT
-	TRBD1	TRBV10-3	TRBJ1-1	CAIREGQGNTEAFF	TGTGCCATCAGGGAGGGACAGGGGAACACTGAAGCTTTCTTT
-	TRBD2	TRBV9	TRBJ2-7	CAISVGTSAAYEQYF	TGTGCCATCAGCGTAGGGACTAGCGCCGCCTACGAGCAGTACTTC
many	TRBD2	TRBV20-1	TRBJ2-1	CSAYGTSGSSSYNEQFF	TGCAGTGCTTACGGGACTAGCGGGAGTTCCTCCTACAATGAGCAGTTCTTC
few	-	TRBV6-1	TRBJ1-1	CASSDNQVRSEAFF	TGTGCCAGCAGTGACAATCAGGTGCGGTCTGAAGCTTTCTTT
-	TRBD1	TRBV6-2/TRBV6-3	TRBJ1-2	CASSYSEGGGKWGYGYTF	TGTGCCAGCAGTTACTCGGAGGGAGGGGGCAAGTGGGGCTATGGCTACACCTTC
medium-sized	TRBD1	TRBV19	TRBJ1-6	CASSPDRGLDSPLHF	TGTGCCAGTAGCCCGGACAGGGGGCTTGATTCACCCCTCCACTTT
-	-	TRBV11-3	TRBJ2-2	CASSLEGGGTGELFF	TGTGCCAGCAGCTTAGAAGGGGGAGGAACCGGGGAGCTGTTTTTT
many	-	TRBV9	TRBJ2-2	CASKSGRNTGELFF	TGTGCCAGCAAGTCGGGCAGGAACACCGGGGAGCTGTTTTTT
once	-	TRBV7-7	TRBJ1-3	CASSPGSPGNTIYF	TGTGCTAGCAGCCCCGGGTCCCCTGGAAACACCATATATTTT
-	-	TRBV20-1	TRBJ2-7	CSARDPAGSYEQYF	TGCAGTGCTAGAGATCCGGCGGGGTCCTACGAGCAGTACTTC
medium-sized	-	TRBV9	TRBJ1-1	CASSVLPGISMNTEAFF	TGTGCCAGCAGCGTATTACCCGGCATCAGCATGAACACTGAAGCTTTCTTT
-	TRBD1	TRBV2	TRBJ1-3	CASRYQVGTAGSGNTIYF	TGTGCCAGCCGCTACCAGGTGGGGACAGCAGGCTCTGGAAACACCATATATTTT
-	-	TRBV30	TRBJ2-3	CAWSGGSGTDTQYF	TGTGCCTGGAGTGGAGGGTCCGGCACAGATACGCAGTATTTT
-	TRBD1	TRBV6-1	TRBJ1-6	CASREDRGDIVSPLHF	TGTGCCAGCAGGGAGGACAGGGGTGATATAGTATCACCCCTCCACTTT
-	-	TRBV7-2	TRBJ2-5	CASSLSTAKGGETQYF	TGTGCCAGCAGCTTAAGCACGGCGAAAGGAGGAGAGACCCAGTACTTC
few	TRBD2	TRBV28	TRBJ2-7	CASGGRNSYEQYF	TGTGCCAGCGGCGGGAGGAACTCCTACGAGCAGTACTTC
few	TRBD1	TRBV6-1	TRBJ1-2	CASSHIRTGGNYGYTF	TGTGCCAGCAGTCATATTCGGACAGGGGGGAACTATGGCTACACCTTC
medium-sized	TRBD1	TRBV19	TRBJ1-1	CASSAHPDSAGTVEAEAFF	TGTGCCAGTAGTGCTCACCCCGACTCCGCCGGGACAGTGGAGGCTGAAGCTTTCTTT
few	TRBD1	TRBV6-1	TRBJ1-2	CASSDSGVGTAYGYTF	TGTGCCAGCAGCGACAGTGGAGTGGGGACAGCGTATGGCTACACCTTC
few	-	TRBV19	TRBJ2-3	CASSSGRLRDTQYF	TGTGCCAGTAGTTCCGGGAGACTAAGGGATACGCAGTATTTT
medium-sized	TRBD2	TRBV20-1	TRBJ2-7	CSARDPLAGGNEQYF	TGCAGTGCTAGAGATCCGCTAGCGGGAGGGAACGAGCAGTACTTC
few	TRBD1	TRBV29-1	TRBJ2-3	CSARTPGGYSTDTQYF	TGCAGCGCCCGAACCCCAGGGGGCTATAGCACAGATACGCAGTATTTT
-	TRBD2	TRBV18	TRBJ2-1	CASSKHLAGGYNEQFF	TGTGCCAGCTCAAAACACCTAGCGGGCGGATACAATGAGCAGTTCTTC
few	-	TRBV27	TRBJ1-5	CASSFRLADGRNQPQHF	TGTGCCAGCAGTTTCCGGCTTGCCGACGGTCGCAATCAGCCCCAGCATTTT
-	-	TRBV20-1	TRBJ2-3	CREQCTDTQYF	TGCAGAGAACAGTGCACAGATACGCAGTATTTT
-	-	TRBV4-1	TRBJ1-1	CASSQDGQPHTEAFF	TGCGCCAGCAGCCAAGATGGGCAGCCCCACACTGAAGCTTTCTTT
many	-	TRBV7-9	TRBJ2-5	CASSPMWDTGVETQYF	TGTGCCAGCAGCCCCATGTGGGACACGGGAGTAGAGACCCAGTACTTC
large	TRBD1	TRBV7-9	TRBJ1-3	CASHVGTGVGNTIYF	TGTGCCAGCCACGTAGGGACAGGGGTTGGAAACACCATATATTTT
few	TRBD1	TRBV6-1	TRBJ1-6	CASRQGTGTVNNSPLHF	TGTGCCAGCAGGCAAGGGACCGGGACAGTTAATAATTCACCCCTCCACTTT
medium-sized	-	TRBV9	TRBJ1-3	CASSVFREISGNTIYF	TGTGCCAGCAGCGTGTTTCGGGAAATCTCTGGAAACACCATATATTTT
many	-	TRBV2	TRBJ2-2	CASSKGSGPLNTGELFF	TGTGCCAGCAGTAAGGGAAGCGGGCCTCTTAACACCGGGGAGCTGTTTTTT
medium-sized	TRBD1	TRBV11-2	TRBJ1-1	CASSQGQGARVVTEAFF	TGTGCCAGCAGCCAGGGACAGGGGGCGCGAGTTGTCACTGAAGCTTTCTTT
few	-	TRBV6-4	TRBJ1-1	CASSDSGRKMNTEAFF	TGTGCCAGCAGTGACTCAGGTCGCAAAATGAACACTGAAGCTTTCTTT